This TCR beta chain derives from a study of blood T cell repertoires in COVID-19. Study as a whole: T cells, B-cell-depleted T cells, or PBMCs supplied cDNA or gDNA.

The repertoire was sequenced with immunoSEQ multiplex PCR; TCRdb's copy has only in-frame clones and lacks some. The sample shows fewer than 40,000 clones, 70% to 90% of them seen only once. This CDR3 has 14 amino acids. CDR1 is SNHLY, CDR2 FYNNEI, per germline. V was cut by 4 bases and J by 2 bases, with 11 bases left in between. The material sequenced was peripheral blood. The chain links TRBV2 to TRBJ1-1; D not resolved. The clonotype was recovered from a human donor in a cohort sampled during active COVID-19. The CDR3 nucleotides read TGTGCCAGCAGTGTAACCGGACTCAACACTGAAGCTTTCTTT. It translates to CASSVTGLNTEAFF.